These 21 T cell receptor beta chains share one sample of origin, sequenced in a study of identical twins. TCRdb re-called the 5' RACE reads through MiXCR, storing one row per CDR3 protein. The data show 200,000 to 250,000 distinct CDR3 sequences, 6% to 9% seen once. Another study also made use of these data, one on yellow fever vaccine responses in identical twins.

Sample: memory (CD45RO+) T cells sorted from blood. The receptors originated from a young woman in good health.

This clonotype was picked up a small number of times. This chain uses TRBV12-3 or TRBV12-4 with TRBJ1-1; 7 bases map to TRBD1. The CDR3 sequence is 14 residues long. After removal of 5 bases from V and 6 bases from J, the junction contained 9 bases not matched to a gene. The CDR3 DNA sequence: TGTGCCAGCAGTACGAGACAGGGAGGCTCTGAAGCTTTCTTT. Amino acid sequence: CASSTRQGGSEAFF.

For the CDR3, the DNA is TGCAGCGTTGTTGTCGGGAGGGGAACCCAGTACTTC. This sequence encodes CSVVVGRGTQYF. The chain couples TRBV29-1 to TRBJ2-5, with 8 bases identical to TRBD2. Trimming took 4 bases from V and 8 from J; bases not matched to a gene: 6. CDR3 length: 12 amino acids. Germline V gene data show CDR1 as SQVTM and CDR2 as ANQGSEA.

The CDR3 protein is CASGRSGGGTDTQYF. The CDR3 nucleotides read TGTGCCAGCGGAAGGTCGGGGGGTGGCACAGATACGCAGTATTTT. The chain uses TRBV7-3 and TRBJ2-3, with TRBD2 matching 7 bases. Germline CDR1 is SGHTA and CDR2 is FQGTGA. J gave up 1 base and V 8 bases, and 9 bases lay outside the gene matches. There are 15 residues in the CDR3.

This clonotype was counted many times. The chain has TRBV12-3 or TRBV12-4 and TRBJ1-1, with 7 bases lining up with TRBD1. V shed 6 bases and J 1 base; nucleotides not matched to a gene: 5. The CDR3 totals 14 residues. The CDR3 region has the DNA TGTGCCAGCAGCGCCGGGACAGCGAACACTGAAGCTTTCTTT. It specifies CASSAGTANTEAFF.

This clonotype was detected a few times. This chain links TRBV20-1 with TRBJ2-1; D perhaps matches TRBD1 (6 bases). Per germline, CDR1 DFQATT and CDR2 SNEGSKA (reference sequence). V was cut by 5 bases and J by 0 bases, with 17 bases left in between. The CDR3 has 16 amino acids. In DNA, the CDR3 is TGCAGTGCTGAGGGGGTGTTAGCTGGCTCCTACAATGAGCAGTTCTTC. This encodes CSAEGVLAGSYNEQFF.

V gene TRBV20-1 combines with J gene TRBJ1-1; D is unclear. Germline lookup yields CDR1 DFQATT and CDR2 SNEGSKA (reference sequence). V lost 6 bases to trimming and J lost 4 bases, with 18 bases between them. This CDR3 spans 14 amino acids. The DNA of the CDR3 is TGCAGTGCGTCTACCCCCCCGTGGGGCACTGAAGCTTTCTTT. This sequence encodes CSASTPPWGTEAFF.

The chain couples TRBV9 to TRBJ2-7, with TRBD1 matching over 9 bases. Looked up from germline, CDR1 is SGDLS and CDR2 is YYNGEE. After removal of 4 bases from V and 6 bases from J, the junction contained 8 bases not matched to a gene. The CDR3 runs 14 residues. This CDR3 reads CASSSGTGTGEQYF. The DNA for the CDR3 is TGTGCCAGCAGCTCAGGGACAGGGACGGGCGAGCAGTACTTC.

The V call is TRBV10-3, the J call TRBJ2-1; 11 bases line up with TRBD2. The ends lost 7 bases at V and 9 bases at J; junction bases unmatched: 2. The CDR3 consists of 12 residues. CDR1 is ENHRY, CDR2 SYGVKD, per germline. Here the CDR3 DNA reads TGTGCCATCACCGGGACTAGCGGTGAGCAGTTCTTC. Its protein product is CAITGTSGEQFF.

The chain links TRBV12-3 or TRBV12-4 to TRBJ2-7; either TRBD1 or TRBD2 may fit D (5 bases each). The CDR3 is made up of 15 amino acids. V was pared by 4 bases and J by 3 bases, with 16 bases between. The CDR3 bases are TGTGCCAGCAGTTCTCACATGGGACGCCGCTACGAGCAGTACTTC. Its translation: CASSSHMGRRYEQYF.

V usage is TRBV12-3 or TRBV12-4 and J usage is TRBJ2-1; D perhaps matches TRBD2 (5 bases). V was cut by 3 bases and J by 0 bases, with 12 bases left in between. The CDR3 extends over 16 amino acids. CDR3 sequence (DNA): TGTGCCAGCAGTTTCAGCGGAAAGAGCTCCTACAATGAGCAGTTCTTC. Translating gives CASSFSGKSSYNEQFF.

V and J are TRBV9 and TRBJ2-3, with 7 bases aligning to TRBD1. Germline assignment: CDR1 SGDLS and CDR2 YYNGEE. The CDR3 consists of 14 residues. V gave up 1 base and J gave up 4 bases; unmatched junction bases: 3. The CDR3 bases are TGTGCCAGCAGCGTAAAGGGGGCGGCAGATACGCAGTATTTT. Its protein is CASSVKGAADTQYF. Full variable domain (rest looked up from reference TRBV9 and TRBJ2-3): DSGVTQTPKHLITATGQRVTLRCSPRSGDLSVYWYQQSLDQGLQFLIQYYNGEERAKGNILERFSAQQFPDLHSELNLSSLELGDSALYFCASSVKGAADTQYFGPGTRLTVL.

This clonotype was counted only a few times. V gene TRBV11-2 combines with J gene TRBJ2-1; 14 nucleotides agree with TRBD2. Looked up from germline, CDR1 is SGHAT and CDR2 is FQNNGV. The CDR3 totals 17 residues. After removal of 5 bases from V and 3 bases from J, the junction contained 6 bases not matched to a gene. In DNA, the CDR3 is TGTGCCAGCAGCCTCATTGGGACTAGCGGGGGCTACAATGAGCAGTTCTTC. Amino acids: CASSLIGTSGGYNEQFF.

CDR3 sequence reads: CASSPGLGQNYGYTF. CDR3 coding DNA: TGTGCCAGCAGTCCCGGCCTCGGACAGAACTATGGCTACACCTTC. This rearrangement joins TRBV27 to TRBJ1-2; tentatively, D is TRBD1 (6 bases). Deletions cut 5 bases from V and 2 bases from J, with 15 bases between. The CDR3 runs to 15 residues. Germline CDR1 and CDR2: MNHEY and SMNVEV (reference sequence).

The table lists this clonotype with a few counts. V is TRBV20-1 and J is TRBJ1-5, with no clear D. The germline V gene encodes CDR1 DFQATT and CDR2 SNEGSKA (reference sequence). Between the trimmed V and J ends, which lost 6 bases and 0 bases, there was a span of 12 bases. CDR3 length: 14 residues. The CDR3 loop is CSALTHNSNQPQHF. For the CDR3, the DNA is TGCAGTGCCCTAACACACAATAGCAATCAGCCCCAGCATTTT.

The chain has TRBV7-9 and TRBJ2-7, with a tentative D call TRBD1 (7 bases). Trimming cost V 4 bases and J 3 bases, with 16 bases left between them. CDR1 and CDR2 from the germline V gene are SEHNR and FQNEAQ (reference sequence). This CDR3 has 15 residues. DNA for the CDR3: TGTGCCAGCAGCTCCTTCCAGGGGGGTAACTACGAGCAGTACTTC. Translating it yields CASSSFQGGNYEQYF.

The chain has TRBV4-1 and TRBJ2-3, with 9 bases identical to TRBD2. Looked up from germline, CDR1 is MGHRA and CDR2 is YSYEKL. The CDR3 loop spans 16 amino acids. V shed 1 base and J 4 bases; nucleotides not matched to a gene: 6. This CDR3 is CASSQVISGGADTQYF. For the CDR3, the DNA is TGCGCCAGCAGCCAAGTTATTAGCGGGGGAGCAGATACGCAGTATTTT.

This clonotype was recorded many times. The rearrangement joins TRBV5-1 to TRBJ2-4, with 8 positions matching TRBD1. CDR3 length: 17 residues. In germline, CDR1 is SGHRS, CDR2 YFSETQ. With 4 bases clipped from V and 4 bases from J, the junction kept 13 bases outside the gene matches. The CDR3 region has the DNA TGCGCCAGCAGCCCGGAAAACAGGGGGTCGGTTAAAAACATTCAGTACTTC. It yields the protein CASSPENRGSVKNIQYF.

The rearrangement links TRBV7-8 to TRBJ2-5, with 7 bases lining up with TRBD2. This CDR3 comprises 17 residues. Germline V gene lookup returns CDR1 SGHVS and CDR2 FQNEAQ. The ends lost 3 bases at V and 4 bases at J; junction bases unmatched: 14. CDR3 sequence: CASSFPGIAGVGETQYF. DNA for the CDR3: TGTGCCAGCAGCTTTCCGGGGATCGCGGGAGTGGGAGAGACCCAGTACTTC.

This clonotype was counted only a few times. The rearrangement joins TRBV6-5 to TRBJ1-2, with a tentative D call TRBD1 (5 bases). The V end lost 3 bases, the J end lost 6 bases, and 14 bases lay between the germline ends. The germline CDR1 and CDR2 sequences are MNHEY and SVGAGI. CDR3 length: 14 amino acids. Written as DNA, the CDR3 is TGTGCCAGCAGTTATGGGGGGTCCAGGAATGGCTACACCTTC. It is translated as CASSYGGSRNGYTF.

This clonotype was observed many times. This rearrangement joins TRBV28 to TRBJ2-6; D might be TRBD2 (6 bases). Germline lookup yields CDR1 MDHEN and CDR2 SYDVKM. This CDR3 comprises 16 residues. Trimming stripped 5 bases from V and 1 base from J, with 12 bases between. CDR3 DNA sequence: TGTGCCAGCAGTCTAGGAGGGGTTTCTGGGGCCAACGTCCTGACTTTC. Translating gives CASSLGGVSGANVLTF.

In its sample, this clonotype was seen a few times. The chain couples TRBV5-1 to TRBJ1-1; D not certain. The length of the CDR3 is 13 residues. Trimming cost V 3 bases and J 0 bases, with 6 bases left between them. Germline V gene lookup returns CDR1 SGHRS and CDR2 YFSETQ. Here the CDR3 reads CASSSQMNTEAFF. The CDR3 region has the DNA TGCGCCAGCAGCTCCCAGATGAACACTGAAGCTTTCTTT.